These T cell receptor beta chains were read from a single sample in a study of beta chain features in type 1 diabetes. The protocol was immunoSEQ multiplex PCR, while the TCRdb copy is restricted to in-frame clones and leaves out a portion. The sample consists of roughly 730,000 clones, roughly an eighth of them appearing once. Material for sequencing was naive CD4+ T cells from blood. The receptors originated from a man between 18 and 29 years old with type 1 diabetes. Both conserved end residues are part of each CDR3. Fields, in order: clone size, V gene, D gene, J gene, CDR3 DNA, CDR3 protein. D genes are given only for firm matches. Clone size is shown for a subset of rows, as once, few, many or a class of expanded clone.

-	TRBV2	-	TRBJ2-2	TGTGCCAGCAGCGCCCGGGAGACCGGGGAGCTGTTTTTT	CASSARETGELFF
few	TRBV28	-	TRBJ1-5	TGTGCCAGCAGTCTCCTCAACAATCAGCCCCAGCATTTT	CASSLLNNQPQHF
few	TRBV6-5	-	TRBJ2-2	TGTGCCAGCAGCTCCGGGACACCTAACACCGGGGAGCTGTTTTTT	CASSSGTPNTGELFF
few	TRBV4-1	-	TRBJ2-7	TGCGCCAGCAGCCAAGGCGGCAGTTTTTCCTACGAGCAGTACTTC	CASSQGGSFSYEQYF
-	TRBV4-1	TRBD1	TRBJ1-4	TGCGCCAGCAGTCCGGGACAGGGGGATGAAAAACTGTTTTTT	CASSPGQGDEKLFF
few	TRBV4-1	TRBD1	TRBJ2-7	TGCGCCAGCAGCCTAGGAATTGGGACAGGGGGCTTCGACGAGCAGTACTTC	CASSLGIGTGGFDEQYF
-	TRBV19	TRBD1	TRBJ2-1	TGTGCCAGTAGTATAGAGACAGGGTTAGGCAATGAGCAGTTCTTC	CASSIETGLGNEQFF
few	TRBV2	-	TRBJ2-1	TGTGCCAGCGGTGCCCCTGATGGTATTGAGCAGTTCTTC	CASGAPDGIEQFF
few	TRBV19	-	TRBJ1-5	TGTGCCAGTAGGCGAGGTCGGCGGGATCAGCCCCAGCATTTT	CASRRGRRDQPQHF
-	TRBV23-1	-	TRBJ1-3	TGCGCCAGCAGTCAAGAACCGGACAGACGCTCTGGAAACACCATATATTTT	CASSQEPDRRSGNTIYF
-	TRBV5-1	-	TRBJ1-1	TGCGCCAGCAGCTCGCTGAGGGGCACTGAAGCTTTCTTT	CASSSLRGTEAFF
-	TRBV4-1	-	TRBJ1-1	TGCGCCAGCAGCCAAGCTGACAGCACGAACACTGAAGCTTTCTTT	CASSQADSTNTEAFF
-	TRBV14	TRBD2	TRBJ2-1	TGTGCCAGCAGCCAAGCCTGGATAGCGGGGGATTACAATGAGCAGTTCTTC	CASSQAWIAGDYNEQFF
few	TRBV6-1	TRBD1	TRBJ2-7	TGTGCCAGCAGCATGGGACAGTCCTCCTACGAGCAGTACTTC	CASSMGQSSYEQYF
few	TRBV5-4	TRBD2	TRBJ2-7	TGTGCCAGCAGCCCCACGGCTAGCGGGGGCTCCTACGAGCAGTACTTC	CASSPTASGGSYEQYF
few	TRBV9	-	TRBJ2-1	TGTGCCAGCAGCGTAGGTGCTAGTCTCTCCTACAATGAGCAGTTCTTC	CASSVGASLSYNEQFF
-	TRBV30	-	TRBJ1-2	TGTGCCTGGAGTCAAGGGGAATACTATGGCTACACCTTC	CAWSQGEYYGYTF
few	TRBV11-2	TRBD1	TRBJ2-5	TGTGCCAGCAGCTTATCTATTGGGCAGGGGGTAGAGACCCAGTACTTC	CASSLSIGQGVETQYF
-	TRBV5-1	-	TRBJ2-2	TGCGCCAGCAGCCCCAGGGATTCCGGGGAGCTGTTTTTT	CASSPRDSGELFF
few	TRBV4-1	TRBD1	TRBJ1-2	TGCGCCAGCAGCCAAGGGACAGGCCAAGCGGATGGCTACACCTTC	CASSQGTGQADGYTF
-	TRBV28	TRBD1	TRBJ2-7	TGTGCCAGCAGTTTAGTAGGGACAGCTTTCTACGAGCAGTACTTC	CASSLVGTAFYEQYF
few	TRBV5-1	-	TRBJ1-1	TGCGCCAGCAGTCCGTTCTCTGGACAGAACACTGAAGCTTTCTTT	CASSPFSGQNTEAFF
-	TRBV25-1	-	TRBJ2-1	TGTGCCAGCAGTGAGACCGGGCCTACCGTCAATGAGCAGTTCTTC	CASSETGPTVNEQFF
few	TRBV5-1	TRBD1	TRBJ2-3	TGCGCCAGCAGCTTGGGAGACAGGGGGCAGGCAGATACGCAGTATTTT	CASSLGDRGQADTQYF
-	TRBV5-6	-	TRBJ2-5	TGTGCCAGCAGCTCCGGTGAGACCCAGTACTTC	CASSSGETQYF
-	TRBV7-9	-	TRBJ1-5	TGTGCCAGCAGCGTATCAACAGAGGCGCCCCAGCATTTT	CASSVSTEAPQHF
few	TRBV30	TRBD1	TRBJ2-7	TGTGCCTGGAGTCCGACAGGGAGTGGCTCCTACGAGCAGTACTTC	CAWSPTGSGSYEQYF